The TCR beta chain described here comes from a study of metastatic and nonmetastatic thyroid tumors. In the study overall: The authors compared repertoires across blood and tumor or nodule tissue from malignant and benign thyroid patients. Study findings and constraints: Across blood and tumor, TCR beta diversity in malignant thyroid tumors was reportedly significantly higher than in benign nodules.

Concerning this clone itself: Its antigen is unknown.

Study processing details: For papillary thyroid cancer, a distant-metastasis classifier was constructed from CDR3 differences observed across clinicopathological groups. With MiXCR, TCRdb called clones anew from the PCR reads. The V and J calls here are based on TCRdb, not the publication. Seen here are thousands of clones, less than 40% observed once, and the top ten hold around 22%. Germline lookup yields CDR1 MGHDK and CDR2 SYGVNS. Trimming took off 0 bases at V and 7 bases at J, with 12 bases between the two ends. This CDR3 comprises 14 residues. Every patient underwent thyroid surgery untreated. The source material was adjacent normal tissue. This receptor was taken from a female donor with papillary thyroid cancer or a benign thyroid nodule (not recorded which). Some clones in this sample may be carry-over from other donors' samples. V usage is TRBV25-1 and J usage is TRBJ1-1; D gene uncertain. DNA of the CDR3: TGTGCCAGCAGTGAATATATGAGGGAAGGTGAAGCTTTCTTT. Translation gives CASSEYMREGEAFF.